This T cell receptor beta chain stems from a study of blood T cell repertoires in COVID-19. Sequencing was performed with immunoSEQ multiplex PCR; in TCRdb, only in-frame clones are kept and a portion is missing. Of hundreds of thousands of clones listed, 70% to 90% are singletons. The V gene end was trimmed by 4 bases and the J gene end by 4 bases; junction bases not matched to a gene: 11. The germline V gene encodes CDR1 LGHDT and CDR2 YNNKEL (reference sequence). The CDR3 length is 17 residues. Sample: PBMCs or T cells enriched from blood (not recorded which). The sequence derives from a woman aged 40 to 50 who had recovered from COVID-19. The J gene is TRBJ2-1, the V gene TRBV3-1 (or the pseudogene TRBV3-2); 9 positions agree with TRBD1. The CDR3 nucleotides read TGTGCCAGCAGCCTTCTATCGACAGGGGGAGATTACAATGAGCAGTTCTTC. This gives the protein CASSLLSTGGDYNEQFF.